This TCR beta chain was obtained from a study of blood T cell repertoires in COVID-19 (dated by TCRdb to 2018 to 2020). Background on the whole study: Collaborator samples came from the United States, Italy and Spain and covered acute and convalescent phases of COVID-19. Deeply sampled blood TCRbeta repertoires from subjects exposed to, actively infected with, or recovered from COVID-19 were included in the dataset. The material from the prospective study consisted of cDNA or gDNA derived from T cells, B-cell-depleted T cells, or PBMCs. A de-identified subject ID, COVID-19 status, age in years and sex were almost always included in the sample metadata. Samples came from the ongoing ImmuneRACE study (first 160 participants) plus 1,254 subjects from 6 global collaborators. Where available, HLA class I and class II types were taken from metadata supplied by the sample provider and were not determined by assay-based typing. The repertoires were made available in a free public database intended to serve as a resource for research on the immune response to SARS-CoV-2.

The CDR3 holds 13 amino acids from the cysteine to the phenylalanine. This entry keeps only the CDR3 DNA: 39 bases, framed from base 1. Clipping removes 5 bases from V and 7 bases from J, with 9 as the unmatched junction base count. The germline V gene (reference sequence) gives CDR1 as GTSNPN and CDR2 as SVGIG. In regard to this clone: Its antigen remains undetermined. Per-base qualities were not stored, and no clone one base away is much larger.

The immunoSEQ Assay, a bias-controlled multiplex PCR, was used to amplify TCRbeta CDR3 regions from genomic DNA. On the study's bioinformatics: Nucleated cell counts per sample were estimated from amplification of reference gene primers within the assay. To quantify the absolute abundance of each unique TCRbeta CDR3 rearrangement, sequence reads were collapsed and filtered. For each sample, productive Simpson clonality was calculated by taking the square root of Simpson's diversity index across productive rearrangements. Here the immuneACCESS table is served through TCRdb, limited to in-frame sequences with V and J called. Missing clones are a known gap in these copies; in checked studies unresolved V genes cover under half, and the rest lacks a known reason. V, J and clone size reflect that table, while D and trimming were determined from the DNA. The sample records about 200,000 clones, roughly 85% of which are singletons. About 17% of the sample rests with the top ten.

Overall study outcomes, separate from this receptor: How much clinical and demographic metadata was included differed by source and by participant, and the metadata was provided uncurated.

Participants in the prospective study were enrolled through a virtual design, were aged roughly 18 to 100 years, and lived in approximately 25 United States geographic areas. In the prospective study, cohorts were assigned on the basis of participant-reported clinical history obtained from a screening survey and a study questionnaire. Recovered participants in ImmuneRACE Cohort 3 were defined by two consecutive negative NP/OP PCR tests, clearance by a healthcare professional, or resolution of symptoms. In the prospective study, mobile phlebotomists collected whole blood, serum and a nasopharyngeal or oropharyngeal swab from each participant. Over a roughly 2-month period, participants in the prospective study had the option of providing additional blood draws and questionnaires. Before DNA extraction, prospective study blood samples were shipped either frozen or at room temperature.

The chain is assembled from TRBV30 and TRBJ2-7; TRBD1 matches 9 bases in the middle. Material for sequencing was PBMCs or T cells enriched from blood (not recorded which). This TCR derives from a middle-aged man who had recovered from COVID-19. The encoded CDR3 is CAWGGQGKGEQYF. The DNA sequence reads TGTGCCTGGGGCGGACAGGGGAAGGGGGAGCAGTACTTC.